The present entry profiles one TCR beta chain with its context. Its antigen is unknown. The sample originates from a study of T cell responses to AZD1222 COVID-19 vaccine. The study, taken as a whole, reports: Breadth and depth of Spike-specific TCRs rose after two AZD1222 doses. The span of vaccine-associated CD4 TCRs extended across spike, with dominance at 160-218 and 743-854.

Assay used: immunoSEQ multiplex PCR; TCRdb lists only in-frame clones, some missing. The sample has more than 95,000 clones; around 89% are singletons. The receptor was isolated from an adult in good health. The sample in question was peripheral blood, obtained on day 0 of MenACWY control vaccination.

The CDR3 DNA sequence: TGTGCCAGTAGTATTGGCGGGAAGGGTGAGACCCAGTACTTC. Translation gives CASSIGGKGETQYF. The chain uses TRBV19 and TRBJ2-5; the D gene is possibly TRBD2 (6 bases). Trimming removed 3 bases from V and 5 bases from J, with 13 bases in between. The CDR3 has 14 amino acids. Germline CDR1 and CDR2: LNHDA and SQIVND (reference sequence).